This T cell receptor beta chain emerged from a study of blood T cell repertoires in COVID-19. J gave up 11 bases and V 3 bases, and 15 bases lay outside the gene matches. Germline V gene data show CDR1 as SQVTM and CDR2 as ANQGSEA. This CDR3 spans 14 amino acids. Here immunoSEQ multiplex PCR was the method, and the copy in TCRdb shows in-frame clones only, minus some. The sample has about 220,000 clones, 83% seen once. This receptor was taken from a middle-aged woman who had been exposed to COVID-19. The rearrangement links TRBV29-1 to TRBJ1-1; 7 bases are a match to TRBD1. The specimen sequenced was PBMCs or T cells enriched from blood (not recorded which). The CDR3 bases are TGCAGCGTTGATTTAGAGGGACAGAGGAAAATGGCTTTCTTT. This codes for CSVDLEGQRKMAFF.